This T cell receptor beta chain was profiled in a study of blood T cell repertoires in COVID-19. The CDR3 runs 16 residues. Losses at the gene ends were 2 bases for V and 3 bases for J; bases not matched to a gene: 10. Germline CDR1 SGHKS, CDR2 YYEKEE (reference sequence). In the authors' methods: Nucleated cell number was recorded as an estimate derived from reference gene primer amplification. Only in-frame clones appear in the TCRdb table, and some are missing; sequencing was by immunoSEQ multiplex PCR. That table supplies the V and J calls and clone size; D and trimming were determined from the DNA. Altogether a few hundred thousand clones are present, about 90% being singletons, with the ten largest covering about 2.9%.

Source material: peripheral blood. The J gene is TRBJ2-7, the V gene TRBV5-5, with 8 nucleotides matching TRBD2. The receptor was derived from a woman aged 30 to 39 with COVID-19, enrolled during active disease. The CDR3 loop is CASSLGASGGSYEQYF. The CDR3 DNA is TGTGCCAGCAGCTTAGGAGCCTCGGGGGGGAGCTACGAGCAGTACTTC. The whole variable domain, filled in from reference TRBV5-5 and TRBJ2-7, reads DAGVTQSPTHLIKTRGQQVTLRCSPISGHKSVSWYQQVLGQGPQFIFQYYEKEERGRGNFPDRFSARQFPNYSSELNVNALLLGDSALYLCASSLGASGGSYEQYFGPGTRLTVT.